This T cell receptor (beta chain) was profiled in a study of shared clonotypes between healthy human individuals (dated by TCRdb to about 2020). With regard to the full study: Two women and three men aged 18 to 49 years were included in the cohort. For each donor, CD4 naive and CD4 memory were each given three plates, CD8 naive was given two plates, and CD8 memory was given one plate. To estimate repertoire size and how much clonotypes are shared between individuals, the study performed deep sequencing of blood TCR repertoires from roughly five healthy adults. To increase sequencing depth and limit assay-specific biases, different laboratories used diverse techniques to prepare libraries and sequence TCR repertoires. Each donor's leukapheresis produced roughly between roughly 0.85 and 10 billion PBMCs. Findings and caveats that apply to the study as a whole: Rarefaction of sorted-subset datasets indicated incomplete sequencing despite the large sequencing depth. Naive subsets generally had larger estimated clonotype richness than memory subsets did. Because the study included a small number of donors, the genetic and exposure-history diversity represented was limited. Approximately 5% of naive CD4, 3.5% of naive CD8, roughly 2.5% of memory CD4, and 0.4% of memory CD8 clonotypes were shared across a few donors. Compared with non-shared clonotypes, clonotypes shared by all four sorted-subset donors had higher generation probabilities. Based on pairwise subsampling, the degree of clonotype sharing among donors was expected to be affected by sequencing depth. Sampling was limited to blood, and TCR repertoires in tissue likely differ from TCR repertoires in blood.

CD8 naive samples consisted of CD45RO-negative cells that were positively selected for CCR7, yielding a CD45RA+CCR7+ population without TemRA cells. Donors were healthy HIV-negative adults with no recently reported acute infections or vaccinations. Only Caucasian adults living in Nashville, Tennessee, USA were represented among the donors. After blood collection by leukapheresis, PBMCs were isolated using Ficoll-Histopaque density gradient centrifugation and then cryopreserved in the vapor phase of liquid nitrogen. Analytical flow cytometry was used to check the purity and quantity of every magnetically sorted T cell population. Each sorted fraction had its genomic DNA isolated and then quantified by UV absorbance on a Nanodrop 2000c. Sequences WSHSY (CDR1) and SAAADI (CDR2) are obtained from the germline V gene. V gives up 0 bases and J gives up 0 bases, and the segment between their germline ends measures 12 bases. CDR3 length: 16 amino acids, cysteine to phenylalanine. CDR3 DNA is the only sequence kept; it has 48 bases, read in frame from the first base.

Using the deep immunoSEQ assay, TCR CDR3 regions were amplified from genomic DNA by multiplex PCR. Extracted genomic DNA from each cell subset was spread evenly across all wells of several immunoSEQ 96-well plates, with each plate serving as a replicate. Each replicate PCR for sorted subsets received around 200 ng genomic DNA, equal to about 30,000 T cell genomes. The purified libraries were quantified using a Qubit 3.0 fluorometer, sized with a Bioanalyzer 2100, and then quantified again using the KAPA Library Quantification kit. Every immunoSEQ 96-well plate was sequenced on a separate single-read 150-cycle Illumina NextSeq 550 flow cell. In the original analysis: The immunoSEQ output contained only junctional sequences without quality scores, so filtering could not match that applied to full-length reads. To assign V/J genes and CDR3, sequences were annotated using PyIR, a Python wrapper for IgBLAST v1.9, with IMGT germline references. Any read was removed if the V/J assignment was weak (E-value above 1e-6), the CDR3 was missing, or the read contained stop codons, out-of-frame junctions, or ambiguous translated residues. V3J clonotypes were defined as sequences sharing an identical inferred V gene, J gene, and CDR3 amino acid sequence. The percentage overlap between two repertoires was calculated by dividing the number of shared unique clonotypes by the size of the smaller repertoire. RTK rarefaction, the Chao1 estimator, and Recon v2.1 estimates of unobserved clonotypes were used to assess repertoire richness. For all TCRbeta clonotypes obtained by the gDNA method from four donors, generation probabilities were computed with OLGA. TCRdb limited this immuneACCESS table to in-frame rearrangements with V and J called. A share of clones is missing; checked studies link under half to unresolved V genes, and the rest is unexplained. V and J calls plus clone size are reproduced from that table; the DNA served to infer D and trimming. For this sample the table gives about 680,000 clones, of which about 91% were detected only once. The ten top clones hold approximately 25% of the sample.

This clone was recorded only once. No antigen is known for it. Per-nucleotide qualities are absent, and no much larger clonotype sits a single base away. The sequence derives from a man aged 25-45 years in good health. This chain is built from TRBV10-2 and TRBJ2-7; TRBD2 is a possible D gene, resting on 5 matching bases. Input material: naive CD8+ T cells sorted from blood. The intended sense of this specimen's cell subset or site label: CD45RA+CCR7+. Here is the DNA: TGCGCCAGCAGTGAGTCGACGGGGAAAGACTCCTACGAGCAGTACTTC. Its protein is CASSESTGKDSYEQYF.